The clone carrying this TCR beta chain was observed a handful of times. As yet, its antigen is unknown. This sample stems from a study of beta chain features in type 1 diabetes. Trimming removed 4 bases from V and 5 bases from J; junction bases left unmatched: 5. The CDR3 has 14 residues. In germline, CDR1 is SGHNT, CDR2 YYREEE (reference sequence). Sequenced material consisted of expressed TCRB transcripts (all of the isolated RNA was reverse transcribed). Libraries were prepared by immunoSEQ multiplex PCR; TCRdb keeps only in-frame clonotypes and omits some of them. The sample shows roughly 730,000 clones, 10% to 15% of them seen only once. Isolation of CD4+ naive, central memory, regulatory and stem cell-like memory cells was achieved by sorting via CD45RO/CCR7/CD25/CD127/CD95/CD27. General study findings and limits: Diminished insertions and augmented deletions at VDJ junctions characterized type 1 diabetes patients. Patients with Type 1 diabetes showed moderately but significantly shorter TCRB CDR3s in all four CD4+ subsets. Compared with healthy donors, patients appeared to share more similar naive, central memory and regulatory TCRB repertoires.

This receptor was obtained from a man aged 18-30 years with type 1 diabetes. Specimen: naive CD4+ T cells from blood. The gene calls are TRBV5-4 and TRBJ1-4; TRBD1 matches 7 bases. The CDR3 DNA reads as TGTGCCAGCAGCCCAGTACAGGGGAATGAAAAACTGTTTTTT. The encoded protein is CASSPVQGNEKLFF.